This TCR beta chain appears in the sequencing data of a study of cytomegalovirus exposure and HLA in healthy donors. Study results and limitations: The classifier was said to identify cytomegalovirus status with high specificity and sensitivity.

From germline, CDR1 is SGHRS and CDR2 YFSETQ. V was shortened by 5 bases and J by 3 bases, with 18 bases between the two germline ends. The CDR3 spans 15 residues. As regards this clone: Its antigen is not known.

The repertoire was sequenced with immunoSEQ multiplex PCR; TCRdb's copy has only in-frame clones and lacks some. The table lists 50,000 to 65,000 clones, approximately 89% of them singletons. The chain is built from TRBV5-1 and TRBJ2-7; D might be TRBD2 (7 bases). This TCR derives from a woman between 18 and 29 years old in good health and CMV-seropositive. The sequenced sample consisted of PBMCs. The CDR3 reads CASSPWGGGLYEQYF. The CDR3 nucleotides are TGCGCCAGCAGTCCTTGGGGGGGCGGTCTCTACGAGCAGTACTTC.